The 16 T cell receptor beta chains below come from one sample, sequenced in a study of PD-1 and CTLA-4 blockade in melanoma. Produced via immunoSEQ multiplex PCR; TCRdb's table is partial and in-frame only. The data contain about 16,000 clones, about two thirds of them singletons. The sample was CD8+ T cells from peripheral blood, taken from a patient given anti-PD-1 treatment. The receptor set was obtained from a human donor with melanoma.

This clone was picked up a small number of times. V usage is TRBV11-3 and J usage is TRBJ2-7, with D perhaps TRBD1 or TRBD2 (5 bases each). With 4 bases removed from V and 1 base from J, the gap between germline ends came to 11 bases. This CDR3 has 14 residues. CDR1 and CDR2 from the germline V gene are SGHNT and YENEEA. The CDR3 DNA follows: TGTGCCAGCAGCTCGCCGAGGGGATCCTACGAGCAGTACTTC. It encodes CASSSPRGSYEQYF.

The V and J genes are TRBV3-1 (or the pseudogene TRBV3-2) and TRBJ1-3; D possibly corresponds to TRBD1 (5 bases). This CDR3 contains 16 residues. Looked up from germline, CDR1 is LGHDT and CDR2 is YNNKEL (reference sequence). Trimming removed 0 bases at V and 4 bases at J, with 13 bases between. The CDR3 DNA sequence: TGTGCCAGCAGCCAAGACATGGACATTCGAGGAAACACCATATATTTT. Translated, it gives CASSQDMDIRGNTIYF.

The CDR3, as DNA: TGTGCCAGCAGCTTAACCTACGAGCAGTACTTC. Its translation is CASSLTYEQYF. The V and J genes are TRBV11-3 and TRBJ2-7, with no clear D. The germline gives CDR1 SGHNT, CDR2 YENEEA. The CDR3 contains 11 residues. Trimming removed 2 bases from V and 2 bases from J, with 1 base in between. The whole variable domain, remainder taken from reference TRBV11-3 and TRBJ2-7, is EAGVVQSPRYKIIEKKQPVAFWCNPISGHNTLYWYLQNLGQGPELLIRYENEEAVDDSQLPKDRFSAERLKGVDSTLKIQPAELGDSAVYLCASSLTYEQYFGPGTRLTVT.

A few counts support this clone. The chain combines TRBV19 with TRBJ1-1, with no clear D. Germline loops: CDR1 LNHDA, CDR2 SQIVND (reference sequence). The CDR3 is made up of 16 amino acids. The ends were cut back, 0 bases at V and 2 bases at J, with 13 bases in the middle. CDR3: CASSIDNGRINTEAFF. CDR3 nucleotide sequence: TGTGCCAGTAGTATAGATAATGGACGGATTAACACTGAAGCTTTCTTT.

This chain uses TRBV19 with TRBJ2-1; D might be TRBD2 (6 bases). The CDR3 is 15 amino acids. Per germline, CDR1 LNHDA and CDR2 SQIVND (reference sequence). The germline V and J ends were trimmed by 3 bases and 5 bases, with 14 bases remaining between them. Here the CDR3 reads CASSMVIWGDNEQFF. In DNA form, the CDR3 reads TGTGCCAGTAGTATGGTCATTTGGGGGGACAATGAGCAGTTCTTC.

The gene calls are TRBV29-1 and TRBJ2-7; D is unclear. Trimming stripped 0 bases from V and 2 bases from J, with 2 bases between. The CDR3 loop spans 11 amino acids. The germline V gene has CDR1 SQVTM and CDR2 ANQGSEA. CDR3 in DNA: TGCAGCGTTGAAGACGCCTACGAGCAGTACTTC. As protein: CSVEDAYEQYF.

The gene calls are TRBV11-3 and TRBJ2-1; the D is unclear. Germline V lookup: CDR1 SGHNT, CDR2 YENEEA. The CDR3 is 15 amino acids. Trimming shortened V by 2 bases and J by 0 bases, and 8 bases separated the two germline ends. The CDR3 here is CASSLLQSSYNEQFF. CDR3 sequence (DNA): TGTGCCAGCAGCTTATTACAGAGCTCCTACAATGAGCAGTTCTTC.

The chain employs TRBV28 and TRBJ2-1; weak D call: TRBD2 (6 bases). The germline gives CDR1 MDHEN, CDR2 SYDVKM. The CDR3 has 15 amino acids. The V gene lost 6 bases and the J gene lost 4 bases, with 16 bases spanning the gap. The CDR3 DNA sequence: TGTGCCAGCAGCGAAGCGGGTGTCACTTACAATGAGCAGTTCTTC. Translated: CASSEAGVTYNEQFF.

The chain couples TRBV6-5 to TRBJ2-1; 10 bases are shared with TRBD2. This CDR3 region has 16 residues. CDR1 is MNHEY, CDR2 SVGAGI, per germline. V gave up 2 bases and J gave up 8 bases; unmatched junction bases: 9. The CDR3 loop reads CASSYQIGTSDDEQFF. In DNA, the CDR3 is TGTGCCAGCAGTTACCAGATCGGGACTAGCGACGATGAGCAGTTCTTC.

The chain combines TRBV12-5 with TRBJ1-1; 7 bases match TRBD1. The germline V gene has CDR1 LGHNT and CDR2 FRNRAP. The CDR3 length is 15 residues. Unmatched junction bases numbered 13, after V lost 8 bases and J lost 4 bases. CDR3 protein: CASSPSQTGSTEAFF. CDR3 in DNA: TGTGCTAGTTCACCTTCCCAGACAGGGTCCACTGAAGCTTTCTTT.

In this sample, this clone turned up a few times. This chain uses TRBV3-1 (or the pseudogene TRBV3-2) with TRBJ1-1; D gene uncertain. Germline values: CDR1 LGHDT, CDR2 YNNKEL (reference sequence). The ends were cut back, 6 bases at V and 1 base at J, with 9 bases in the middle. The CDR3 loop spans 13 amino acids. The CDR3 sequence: CASREVGNTEAFF. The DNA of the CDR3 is TGTGCCAGCAGGGAAGTGGGGAACACTGAAGCTTTCTTT.

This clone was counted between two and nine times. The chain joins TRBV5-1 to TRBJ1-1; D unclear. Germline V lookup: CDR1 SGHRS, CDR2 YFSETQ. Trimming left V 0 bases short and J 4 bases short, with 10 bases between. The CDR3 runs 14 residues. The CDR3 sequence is CASSLVGEGTEAFF. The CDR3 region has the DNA TGCGCCAGCAGCTTGGTGGGTGAAGGCACTGAAGCTTTCTTT. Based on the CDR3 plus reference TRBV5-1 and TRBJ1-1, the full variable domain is KAGVTQTPRYLIKTRGQQVTLSCSPISGHRSVSWYQQTPGQGLQFLFEYFSETQRNKGNFPGRFSGRQFSNSRSEMNVSTLELGDSALYLCASSLVGEGTEAFFGQGTRLTVV.

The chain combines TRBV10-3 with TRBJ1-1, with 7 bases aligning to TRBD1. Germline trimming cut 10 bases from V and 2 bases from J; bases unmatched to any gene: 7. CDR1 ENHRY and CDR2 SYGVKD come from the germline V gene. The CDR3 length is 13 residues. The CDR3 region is CATREGGNTEAFF. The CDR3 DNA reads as TGTGCCACCAGGGAAGGGGGCAACACTGAAGCTTTCTTT.

As DNA, the CDR3 is TGCGCCAGCAGCTTTAGACCCGTGGCGGGCTCTGGGGCCAACGTCCTGACTTTC. Translating gives CASSFRPVAGSGANVLTF. The genes are TRBV5-1 and TRBJ2-6; D possibly corresponds to TRBD2 (5 bases). This CDR3 has 18 amino acids. The germline V gene has CDR1 SGHRS and CDR2 YFSETQ. The V end lost 2 bases, the J end lost 0 bases, and 15 bases lay between the germline ends.

In DNA, the CDR3 is TGTGCCTGGAGTGTACGGGGAAACACCATATATTTT. Translating it yields CAWSVRGNTIYF. V usage is TRBV30 and J usage is TRBJ1-3; no reliable D call. CDR3 size: 12 residues. Germline CDR1 reads GTSNPN; CDR2 reads SVGIG (reference sequence). V was shortened by 0 bases and J by 4 bases, with 4 bases between the two germline ends.

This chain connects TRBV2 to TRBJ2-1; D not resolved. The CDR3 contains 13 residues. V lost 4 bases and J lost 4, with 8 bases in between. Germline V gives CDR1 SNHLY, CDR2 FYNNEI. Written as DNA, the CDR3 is TGTGCCAGCAGTGGAAGTATTTACAATGAGCAGTTCTTC. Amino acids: CASSGSIYNEQFF. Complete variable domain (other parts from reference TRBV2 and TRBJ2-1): EPEVTQTPSHQVTQMGQEVILRCVPISNHLYFYWYRQILGQKVEFLVSFYNNEISEKSEIFDDQFSVERPDGSNFTLKIRSTKLEDSAMYFCASSGSIYNEQFFGPGTRLTVL.